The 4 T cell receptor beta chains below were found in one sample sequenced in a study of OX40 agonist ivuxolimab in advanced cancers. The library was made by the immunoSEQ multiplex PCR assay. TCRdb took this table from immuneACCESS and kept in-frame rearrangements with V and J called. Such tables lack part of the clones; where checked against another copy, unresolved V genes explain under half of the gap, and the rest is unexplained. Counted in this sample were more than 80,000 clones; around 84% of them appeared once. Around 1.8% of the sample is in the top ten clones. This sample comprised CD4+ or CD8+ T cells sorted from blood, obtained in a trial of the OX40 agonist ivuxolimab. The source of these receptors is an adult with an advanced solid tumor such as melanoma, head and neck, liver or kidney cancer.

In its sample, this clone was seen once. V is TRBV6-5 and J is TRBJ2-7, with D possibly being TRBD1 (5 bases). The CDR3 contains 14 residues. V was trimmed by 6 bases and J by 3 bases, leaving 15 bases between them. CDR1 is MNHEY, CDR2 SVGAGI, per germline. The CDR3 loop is CASRMTVGYYEQYF. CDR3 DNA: TGTGCCAGCAGAATGACAGTTGGGTACTACGAGCAGTACTTC.

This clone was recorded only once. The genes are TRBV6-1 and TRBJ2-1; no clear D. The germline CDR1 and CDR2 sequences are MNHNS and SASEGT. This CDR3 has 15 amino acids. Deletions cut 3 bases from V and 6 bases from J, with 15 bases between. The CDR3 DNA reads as TGTGCCAGCAGTGATTTCTCCGAGGTAGCCAATGAGCAGTTCTTC. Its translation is CASSDFSEVANEQFF.

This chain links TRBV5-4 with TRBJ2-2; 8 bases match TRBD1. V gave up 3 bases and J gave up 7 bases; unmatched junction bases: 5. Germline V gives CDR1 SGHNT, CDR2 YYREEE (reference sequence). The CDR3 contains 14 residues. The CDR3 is CASSSQGGSGELFF. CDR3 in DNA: TGTGCCAGCAGCTCACAGGGGGGTAGCGGGGAGCTGTTTTTT. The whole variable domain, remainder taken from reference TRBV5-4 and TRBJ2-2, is ETGVTQSPTHLIKTRGQQVTLRCSSQSGHNTVSWYQQALGQGPQFIFQYYREEENGRGNFPPRFSGLQFPNYSSELNVNALELDDSALYLCASSSQGGSGELFFGEGSRLTVL.

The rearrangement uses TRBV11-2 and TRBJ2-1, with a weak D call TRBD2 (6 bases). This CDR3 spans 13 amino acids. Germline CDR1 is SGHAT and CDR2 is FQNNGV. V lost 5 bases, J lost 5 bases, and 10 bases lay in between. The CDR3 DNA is TGTGCCAGCAGCATGGGACTGAACAATGAGCAGTTCTTC. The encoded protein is CASSMGLNNEQFF.